This T cell receptor beta chain stems from a study of blood T cell repertoires in COVID-19. Data came from immunoSEQ multiplex PCR; TCRdb stores just in-frame clones and leaves some out. The sample lists roughly 250,000 clones, 70% to 90% seen once, with 9.5% to 15% in the top ten. Seattle enrolled patients during active infection and tracked them longitudinally. The CDR3 length is 13 residues. The germline V gene has CDR1 SEHNR and CDR2 FQNEAQ (reference sequence). V was clipped by 0 bases and J by 8 bases, with 8 bases between them. The chain recombines TRBV7-9 with TRBJ2-1; no firm D call. The source material was peripheral blood. The sequence derives from a woman aged 25 to 39 with COVID-19, enrolled during active disease. The CDR3 sequence is CASSLASLYEQFF. The CDR3 bases are TGTGCCAGCAGCTTAGCTAGTCTCTATGAGCAGTTCTTC.